Listed here are 5 T cell receptor beta chains from one sample, sequenced in a study of regulatory T cells in long-lasting Graves disease. Building the TCR beta libraries relied on iRepertoire HTBI primers, and CDR3 regions underwent Arm-PCR. Each CDR3 protein is one row after TCRdb ran MiXCR on the multiplex PCR reads. This table holds about 660,000 distinct CDR3 sequences, about 30% found once. Time point given: persistent/refractory GD, antithyroid drugs over 5 years with positive TRAb. The TCR library was prepared using RNA isolated from PBMCs. Sequenced material: peripheral blood mononuclear cells (PBMCs), taken when the disease was refractory, from a patient treated with antithyroid drugs. The receptors derive from a female donor with Graves disease.

This clonotype was counted at least ten times. The V call is TRBV20-1, the J call TRBJ1-1; D unresolved. This CDR3 is 10 amino acids long. Deletions cut 2 bases from V and 5 bases from J, with 3 bases between. Germline V gene lookup returns CDR1 DFQATT and CDR2 SNEGSKA (reference sequence). The CDR3 region is CSARRTEAFF. CDR3 DNA: TGCAGTGCTAGAAGGACTGAAGCTTTCTTT.

J is TRBJ1-2 and V is TRBV5-1; possible D gene TRBD1, 5 bases. This CDR3 has 13 residues. The V end was cut by 4 bases, the J end by 9 bases, with 16 bases between. CDR1 and CDR2 from the germline V gene are SGHRS and YFSETQ. This CDR3 is CASSKLKGRSYTF. DNA for the CDR3: TGCGCCAGCAGCAAGTTGAAGGGACGAAGCTACACCTTC.

A note on this clonotype: Its ends do not fully match the called genes, so a read error is possible. This chain uses TRBV9 with TRBJ2-2; tentative D call: TRBD1 (6 bases). In germline, CDR1 is SGDLS, CDR2 YYNGEE. The CDR3 contains 16 residues. The CDR3 here is CVSSVGAGANTGELFF. In nucleotides, the CDR3 is TGTGTCAGCAGCGTAGGGGCAGGGGCGAACACCGGGGAGCTGTTTTTT.

V is TRBV30 and J is TRBJ2-5, with a tentative D call TRBD2 (5 bases). The CDR3 runs 13 residues. V shed 5 bases and J shed 4 bases, with 14 bases lying between them. From germline, CDR1 is GTSNPN and CDR2 SVGIG (reference sequence). CDR3 nucleotides: TGTGCCTGGTCCCCGGGGAATCGAGAGACCCAGTACTTC. This gives the protein CAWSPGNRETQYF.

CDR3 DNA sequence: TGTGCCAGCGGTACCGGGACAGGGGACTCCGGCTACACCTTC. Protein: CASGTGTGDSGYTF. The rearrangement links TRBV27 to TRBJ1-2, with 10 positions matching TRBD1. The V and J ends lost 8 bases and 8 bases, in that order; junction bases with no gene match: 11. CDR3 length: 14 residues. Germline CDR1 reads MNHEY; CDR2 reads SMNVEV (reference sequence).